This is a list of T cell receptor beta chains from one sample in a study of identical twins. TCRdb itself ran the 5' RACE reads through MiXCR, one entry per CDR3 protein. This sample has 500,000 or so distinct CDR3 sequences, with around 14% found just once. The sample was also reused in another study, on yellow fever vaccine responses in identical twins.

Sequencing was carried out using CD4+ T cells sorted from blood. The receptors originated from a woman aged 18-29 years in good health. The CDR3 runs from the conserved cysteine through the conserved F or W. The D gene is left open where the match is weak. Only part of the rows carry a size: once, few, many, or a class if the clone is expanded.

clone_size | j_call | d_call | v_call | cdr3_nt | cdr3_aa
. | TRBJ2-5 | TRBD2 | TRBV3-1 | TGTGCCAGCAGCCCTGGGCGACTAGCCAGAGAGACCCAGTACTTC | CASSPGRLARETQYF
few | TRBJ2-5 | . | TRBV12-3/TRBV12-4 | TGTGCCAGCAGTCCAGGAGGGCTGAGAGGAAAGACCCAGTACTTC | CASSPGGLRGKTQYF
. | TRBJ2-7 | . | TRBV20-1 | TGCAGTGCTCCCCAAGAGCCACGGGGCAGCTCCTACGAGCAGTACTTC | CSAPQEPRGSSYEQYF
. | TRBJ2-3 | TRBD2 | TRBV24-1 | TGTGCCACCAGTGGATTAGCGGGGGGGCCAGATACGCAGTATTTT | CATSGLAGGPDTQYF
. | TRBJ1-4 | . | TRBV5-1 | TGCGCCAGCAGCTTGGGGGCGAGGGGAGGAGATGAAAAACTGTTTTTT | CASSLGARGGDEKLFF
. | TRBJ2-3 | TRBD1 | TRBV7-8 | TGTGCCAGCAGCCCCGGACAGGGGGGCACAGATACGCAGTATTTT | CASSPGQGGTDTQYF
. | TRBJ2-7 | . | TRBV11-2 | TGTGCCAGCAGCTTAGCGGAGTCCTACGAGCAGTACTTC | CASSLAESYEQYF
. | TRBJ2-1 | . | TRBV4-1 | TGCGCCAGCAGACAAGTAGCGGAAAGCTCCTACAATGAGCAGTTCTTC | CASRQVAESSYNEQFF
. | TRBJ2-2 | . | TRBV28 | TGTGCCAGCAGTTCGGGACCGGCAGCCGGGGAGCTGTTTTTT | CASSSGPAAGELFF
. | TRBJ2-7 | . | TRBV3-1 | TGTGCCAGCAGCCAAGACTACAGGGTGATCCACGAGCAGTACTTC | CASSQDYRVIHEQYF
. | TRBJ2-7 | . | TRBV11-2 | TGTGCCAGCAGCTTAGGACTCGGGGGCCGAGAGCAGTACTTC | CASSLGLGGREQYF
many | TRBJ2-1 | . | TRBV5-1 | TGCGCCAGCAGCCCTTTGACCGGGGGTAATGAGCAGTTCTTC | CASSPLTGGNEQFF
. | TRBJ1-1 | TRBD1 | TRBV7-2 | TGTGCCAGCAGCCGCTGGACAGGGTCGTACACTGAAGCTTTCTTT | CASSRWTGSYTEAFF
. | TRBJ2-2 | . | TRBV19 | TGTGCCAGTAGTATCCCTACTCCGACGAACACCGGGGAGCTGTTTTTT | CASSIPTPTNTGELFF